The clone carrying this T cell receptor (beta chain) was counted only a few times. Assay used: immunoSEQ multiplex PCR; TCRdb lists only in-frame clones, some missing. Among approximately 76,000 clones, about 80% were seen once, and the ten largest hold 5.5% to 7.5%. This sample stems from a study of blood T cell repertoires in COVID-19. The CDR3 contains 13 residues. V shed 4 bases and J shed 7 bases, with 12 bases lying between them. Germline assignment: CDR1 MNHNY and CDR2 SVGAGI (reference sequence). This TCR derives from a woman aged 60-75 years with acute or convalescent COVID-19. V usage is TRBV6-6 and J usage is TRBJ2-3, with D perhaps TRBD1 (6 bases). Sequencing used peripheral blood. CDR3 protein: CASSWGPGNTQYF. CDR3 DNA: TGTGCCAGCAGTTGGGGGCCTGGGAATACGCAGTATTTT.